Presented here are 12 T cell receptor beta chains from one specimen sequenced in a study of T cell repertoires in cytomegalovirus infection. TCRdb processed the reads anew with MiXCR; each CDR3 protein has one entry. The profile shows about 320,000 distinct CDR3 sequences, more than 9% of them singletons. Source material: PBMCs. The receptors originated from a human donor in good health (CMV status not recorded). Some clones in this sample may be carry-over from other donors' samples.

Many counts were recorded for this clonotype. The chain is built from TRBV7-8 and TRBJ2-1; TRBD1 agrees at 9 bases. The germline V gene encodes CDR1 SGHVS and CDR2 FQNEAQ. The CDR3 sequence is 16 residues long. V was pared by 2 bases and J by 8 bases, with 10 bases of the junction left unmatched. This CDR3 reads CASSLRGTGGWDEQFF. CDR3 sequence (DNA): TGTGCCAGCAGCTTACGGGGTACAGGGGGCTGGGATGAGCAGTTCTTC.

The chain links TRBV7-4 to TRBJ2-3, with D perhaps matching TRBD1 or TRBD2 (5 bases each). The germline V and J ends were trimmed by 11 bases and 5 bases, with 23 bases remaining between them. CDR1 is SGHVT and CDR2 is SQSDAQ in the germline V gene. The CDR3 consists of 15 residues. The CDR3 region is CAPSGAARPQDTQYF. The CDR3 coding sequence is TGTGCCCCCTCCGGGGCGGCCCGACCCCAAGATACGCAGTATTTT.

This clonotype was detected many times. The chain couples TRBV4-1 to TRBJ1-6, with D unresolved. CDR1 is MGHRA and CDR2 is YSYEKL in the germline V gene. The CDR3 extends over 16 amino acids. Trimming pared 1 base from V and 7 bases from J, leaving 14 bases between. CDR3 sequence reads: CASSQVVGTTNSPLHF. Here the CDR3 DNA reads TGCGCCAGCAGCCAAGTAGTGGGCACAACGAATTCACCCCTCCACTTT.

J is TRBJ2-5 and V is TRBV20-1; D gene uncertain. Trimming pared 3 bases from V and 4 bases from J, leaving 9 bases between. CDR3 length: 12 amino acids. The V gene's germline CDR1 is DFQATT and CDR2 SNEGSKA (reference sequence). CDR3 region: CSARGEAETQYF. The CDR3, as DNA: TGCAGTGCTAGGGGTGAGGCAGAGACCCAGTACTTC.

This chain joins TRBV13 and TRBJ2-1; possible D gene TRBD2, 6 bases. Germline CDR1 is PRHDT and CDR2 is FYEKMQ (reference sequence). Trimming shortened V by 4 bases and J by 1 base, and 14 bases separated the two germline ends. The length of the CDR3 is 16 residues. As DNA, the CDR3 is TGTGCCAGCAGCTCCCCTAGCGAACAATCCTACAATGAGCAGTTCTTC. This codes for CASSSPSEQSYNEQFF.

Remarks on this clonotype: With a much larger clone just one base away, this may be a read error. The CDR3 end shows no conserved phenylalanine or tryptophan, and so a read error is likely. The chain has TRBV12-3 or TRBV12-4 and TRBJ1-2, with D maybe TRBD1 (5 bases). V lost 6 bases and J 7 bases, leaving 12 bases between the germline ends. This CDR3 comprises 12 residues. CDR3 coding DNA: TGTGCCAGCAGGGGACCTAAGGGTGGCTACACCGTC. This translates into CASRGPKGGYTV.

This clonotype was seen repeatedly, ten times or more. The CDR3 sequence is CASSLALDQPQHF. The CDR3 DNA is TGTGCCAGCAGCTTAGCGCTAGATCAGCCCCAGCATTTT. This chain links TRBV7-2 with TRBJ1-5; D unresolved. Per germline, CDR1 SGHTA and CDR2 FQGNSA. Trimming took 0 bases from V and 5 from J, leaving 5 bases between them. The CDR3 is 13 amino acids.

About this clonotype itself: A much larger clone differs by one base, so this may be a read error. The V call is TRBV7-9, the J call TRBJ2-5; D uncertain. V shed 4 bases and J shed 5 bases, with 20 bases lying between them. This CDR3 comprises 16 residues. Germline V gives CDR1 SEHNR, CDR2 FQNEAQ (reference sequence). This CDR3 is CASSSHPGPSRETQYF. CDR3 nucleotides: TGTGCCAGCAGCTCTCATCCCGGCCCATCTAGGGAGACCCAGTACTTC.

Notes on this clonotype: One base away lies a much larger clone, so this may be a sequencing read error. The chain combines TRBV7-2 with TRBJ2-5; no clear D gene. Germline loops: CDR1 SGHTA, CDR2 FQGNSA. The CDR3 covers 13 residues. V was clipped by 0 bases and J by 4 bases, with 6 bases between them. CDR3 coding DNA: TGTGCCAGCAGCTTAGCCCCCCCAGAGACCCAGTACTTC. Its protein product is CASSLAPPETQYF.

In this sample, this clonotype turned up many times. The V call is TRBV11-2, the J call TRBJ2-7, with D possibly being TRBD1 or TRBD2 (5 bases each). CDR3 size: 14 residues. Germline V gives CDR1 SGHAT, CDR2 FQNNGV. V was shortened by 5 bases and J by 1 base, with 12 bases between the two germline ends. Here the CDR3 reads CASSPGTASYEQYF. In DNA, the CDR3 is TGTGCCAGCAGCCCGGGGACCGCATCCTACGAGCAGTACTTC.

Concerning this clonotype itself: This may arise from a read error, as a much more abundant clone is one base away. This rearrangement joins TRBV4-1 to TRBJ2-6; perhaps TRBD1 as D (6 bases). Germline V gives CDR1 MGHRA, CDR2 YSYEKL. Trimming took 6 bases from V and 0 from J, leaving 15 bases between them. This CDR3 has 17 amino acids. This chain's CDR3 is CASRPGTTISGANVLTF. In DNA form, the CDR3 reads TGCGCCAGCAGACCCGGGACAACTATCTCTGGGGCCAACGTCCTGACTTTC.

In its sample, this clonotype was seen a few times. The gene calls are TRBV20-1 and TRBJ1-2, with D perhaps TRBD1 (5 bases). The CDR3 consists of 11 residues. V was clipped by 5 bases and J by 2 bases, with 6 bases between them. Per germline, CDR1 DFQATT and CDR2 SNEGSKA (reference sequence). This CDR3 is CSAPGNYGYTF. CDR3 sequence (DNA): TGCAGTGCTCCAGGGAACTATGGCTACACCTTC.